This T cell receptor beta chain is drawn from a study of CD8 T cells in Susac syndrome. Study-level findings and limits: The study recognized that the number of individuals in its TCR sequencing and HLA analysis was relatively small.

Isolation of CD8+ and CD4+ T cells was performed negatively, whereas enrichment of TEMRA cells was done by FACS. After extraction with the RNeasy kit, about 0.45 to 1 ug of the RNA was reverse transcribed using random hexamers. Multiplex PCR with immunoSEQ amplified the TCR beta CDR3 across 54 Vbeta and 13 Jbeta. Each CDR3 protein gets one entry after TCRdb re-called the immunoSEQ multiplex PCR reads with MiXCR. The sample includes roughly 200,000 distinct CDR3 sequences, roughly 94% seen only once; the top ten take 0.1%. J gave up 6 bases and V 3 bases, and 2 bases lay outside the gene matches. CDR3 length: 13 amino acids. In germline, CDR1 is SGHNT, CDR2 YYREEE (reference sequence). To note about this clonotype: Its antigen remains unknown.

The J gene is TRBJ2-2, the V gene TRBV5-4, with 7 bases identical to TRBD1. This TCR derives from a human donor in good health. The sequencing input was CD4+ T cells from PBMCs. The DNA for the CDR3 is TGTGCCAGCAGCTCTCAGGGGGCCGGGGAGCTGTTTTTT. It specifies CASSSQGAGELFF.